The T cell receptor (beta chain) under discussion was sequenced for a study of T cells after posttransplantation cyclophosphamide (dated by TCRdb to the mid-2010s). The study in broad terms: The study tracked T cell repertoire reconstitution by TRB sequencing after myeloablative bone marrow transplantation using posttransplantation cyclophosphamide as GVHD prophylaxis. Antigen receptor sequencing covered samples from some 35 PTCy-treated patients and about 17 of their related bone marrow donors. TRB sequencing was also done on up to roughly 3 additional blood samples from 2 to 5.2 years after transplant in 3 patients, and on pretransplant blood from several patients. Public TRB sequences were searched against a database of over 3,600 sequences associated with responses to pathogens, tumor antigens, self-antigens and alloantigens. TRA and TRB clonality were tightly correlated in 10 or so samples, so subsequent TCR analyses focused on TRB only. Blood from all 35 or so PTCy patients with 1-year posttransplant specimens was subjected to TRB sequencing. Overall study results and their limits: The TRB repertoires of T cells infiltrating skin or the GI tract showed only limited overlap with the TRB repertoires found in blood. Across about 40 patients, TRB clonality was highly associated with recipient CMV seropositivity and CMV reactivation, and diversity in PTCy patients was similar to diversity in CNI/methotrexate controls. Donor-recipient similarity was low at 1-2 months but increased during the first year, and donor CD8+ memory clones often dominated later blood repertoires.

Details on this clone: Which antigen it targets is not known. Base qualities were left out, and no much larger clone turns up one base away.

The intended sense of this specimen's treatment or condition label: high-dose cyclophosphamide on days +3 and +4 as single-agent GVHD prophylaxis. Busulfan and fludarabine conditioning, a related or unrelated marrow graft, and cyclophosphamide on days +3 and +4 were given to PTCy patients. The PTCy-treated patients were enrolled in a prospective multi-institutional clinical trial. Peripheral blood and bone marrow mononuclear cells were isolated by Ficoll-Hypaque density centrifugation and cryopreserved. V sheds 2 bases and J sheds 9 bases, leaving 14 bases between their ends. From cysteine to phenylalanine, the CDR3 is 13 amino acids long. Just the 39-base CDR3 DNA is kept, in frame starting at base 1. Via the germline V gene, CDR1 is SGHTA and CDR2 FQGNSA. TRB sequencing used genomic DNA with the immunoSEQ assay at survey resolution or the hsTCRB kit. In the original analysis: The immunoSEQ software handled the initial read processing, while the LymphoSeq R package was used for the repertoire analyses. Clonality was computed as 1 minus normalized Shannon entropy; Gini coefficient was also calculated for each TRB dataset. To infer phenotypes in unsorted samples, TRB sequences from sorted subsets of the recipient or donor were mapped onto unsorted samples from the same recipient. TCRdb obtained this table from immuneACCESS and retained in-frame rearrangements with V and J assigned. These tables miss some clones; where compared with another copy, unresolved V genes account for less than half of the shortfall, and the remainder is unexplained. The V and J calls and the clone size are those of that table, but D and trimming were determined from the DNA. The table for this sample lists over 9,000 clones; approximately 80% of them were counted only once. The leading ten clones occupy roughly 5.2% of the sample.

The clonotype comes from a female patient aged 50-59 years who received an allogeneic stem cell transplant from a related donor, was CMV-positive, and had no GVHD. Where a transplant has occurred, the graft donor may have supplied some of the T cells. The specimen comprised PBMCs, sampled after allogeneic stem cell transplant with posttransplant cyclophosphamide. The rearrangement combines TRBV7-2 with TRBJ2-7; a weak D assignment points to TRBD1 (5 bases agree). Here is the DNA: TGTGCCAGCAGCTTAAGACAGTCGGTTGGGCAGTACTTC. It encodes CASSLRQSVGQYF.